The T cell receptor (beta chain) described here comes from a study of regulatory T cells in long-lasting Graves disease. Whole-study findings and limits: Public clonotype sharing was higher in persistent than newly diagnosed patients.

Time point in this sample: persistent/refractory GD, antithyroid drugs over 5 years with positive TRAb. PBMC RNA was the source of the TCR library. In Xi'an, China, an endocrinology department was the source of patients. Staff took around 9.7 milliliters of peripheral blood and put it into EDTA tubes. CDR3 length: 15 residues. Germline CDR1 SNHLY, CDR2 FYNNEI. Trimming left V 2 bases short and J 3 bases short, with 12 bases between. Building of the TCR beta libraries involved iRepertoire HTBI primers and Arm-PCR of CDR3 regions. TCRdb independently ran MiXCR on the multiplex PCR reads; one entry per CDR3 protein. The sample comprises some 340,000 distinct CDR3 sequences, about 23% of which are singletons, and around 30% rests with the top ten. Regarding this clonotype: Its antigen is as yet unknown.

V and J are TRBV2 and TRBJ2-3; TRBD2 is a possible D gene (5 bases). The source was peripheral blood mononuclear cells (PBMCs), collected when the disease was refractory, from a patient treated with antithyroid drugs. The source is a middle-aged woman with Graves disease. CDR3 sequence (DNA): TGTGCCAGCAGTGAACGGAGGTCGGGAACAGATACGCAGTATTTT. This translates into CASSERRSGTDTQYF.